The clone carrying this T cell receptor (beta chain) was found a few times. Its cognate antigen is unknown. TCRdb used MiXCR to reprocess the 5' RACE reads, holding one entry per CDR3 protein. The data hold approximately 210,000 distinct CDR3 sequences, with 6% to 7% observed a single time. This sample was taken from a study of identical twins. Study results and caveats: The same donors were not followed; conclusions instead depended on cross-sectional statistical analysis.

Germline V lookup: CDR1 MNHEY, CDR2 SMNVEV (reference sequence). The ends lost 3 bases at V and 9 bases at J; junction bases unmatched: 4. The CDR3 is made up of 14 amino acids. Separately, the same data were catalogued under a study of T cells expressing NK-cell markers. That paper notes: It was from sorted CD3+CD56+NKG2C+, CD3+CD56+NKG2C- and CD3+CD56-NKG2C+ T cells that TCR beta repertoires came.

The chain has TRBV27 and TRBJ2-1; 11 bases agree with TRBD2. Sequencing was carried out using CD8+ T cells sorted from blood. The clonotype was recovered from a woman under 30 in good health. The CDR3 loop reads CASSFSGGGGEQFF. The CDR3 coding sequence is TGTGCCAGCAGTTTTAGCGGGGGGGGAGGTGAGCAGTTCTTC.